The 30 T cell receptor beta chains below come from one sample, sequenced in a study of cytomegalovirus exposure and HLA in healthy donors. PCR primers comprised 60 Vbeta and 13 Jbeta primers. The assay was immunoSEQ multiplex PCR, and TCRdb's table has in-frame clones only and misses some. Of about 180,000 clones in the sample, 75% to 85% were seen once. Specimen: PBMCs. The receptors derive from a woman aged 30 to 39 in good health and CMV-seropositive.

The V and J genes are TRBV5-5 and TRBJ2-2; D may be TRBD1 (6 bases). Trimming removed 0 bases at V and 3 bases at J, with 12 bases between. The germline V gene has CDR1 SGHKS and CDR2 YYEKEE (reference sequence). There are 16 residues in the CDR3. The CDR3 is CASSLGQVWDTGELFF. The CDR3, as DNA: TGTGCCAGCAGCTTGGGACAGGTCTGGGACACCGGGGAGCTGTTTTTT.

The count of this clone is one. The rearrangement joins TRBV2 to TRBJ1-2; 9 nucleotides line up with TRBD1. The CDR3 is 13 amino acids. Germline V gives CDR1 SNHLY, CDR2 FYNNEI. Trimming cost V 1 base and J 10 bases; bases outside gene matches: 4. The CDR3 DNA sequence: TGTGCCAGCAGTGAAGAAAGGACAGGGGACTACACCTTC. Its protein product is CASSEERTGDYTF.

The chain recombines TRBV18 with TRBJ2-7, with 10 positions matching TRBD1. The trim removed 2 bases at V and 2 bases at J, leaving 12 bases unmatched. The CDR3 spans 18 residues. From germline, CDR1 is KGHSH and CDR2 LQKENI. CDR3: CASSPTTHRGTGAYEQYF. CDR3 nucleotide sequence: TGTGCCAGCTCACCAACCACCCACAGAGGGACAGGGGCCTACGAGCAGTACTTC.

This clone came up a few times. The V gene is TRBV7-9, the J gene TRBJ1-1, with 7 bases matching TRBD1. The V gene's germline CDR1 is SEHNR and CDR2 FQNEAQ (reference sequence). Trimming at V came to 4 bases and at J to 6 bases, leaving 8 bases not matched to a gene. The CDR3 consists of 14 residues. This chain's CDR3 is CASSYSRGTAEAFF. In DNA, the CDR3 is TGTGCCAGCAGCTATTCACGCGGGACAGCTGAAGCTTTCTTT.

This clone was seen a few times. The CDR3 reads CASSLMTGNWKLFF. CDR3 nucleotides: TGTGCCAGCAGCTTGATGACAGGGAATTGGAAACTGTTTTTT. This chain links TRBV5-6 with TRBJ1-4, with 7 bases that match TRBD1. Germline values: CDR1 SGHDT, CDR2 YYEEEE. The CDR3 spans 14 residues. J was trimmed by 11 bases and V by 1 base; bases with no gene match: 8.

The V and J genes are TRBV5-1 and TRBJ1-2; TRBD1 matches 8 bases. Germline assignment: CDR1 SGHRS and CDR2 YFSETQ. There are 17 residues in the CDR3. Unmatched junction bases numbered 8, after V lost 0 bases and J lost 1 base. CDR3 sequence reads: CASSLASDRGLNYGYTF. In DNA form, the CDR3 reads TGCGCCAGCAGCTTGGCCTCCGACAGGGGCCTTAACTATGGCTACACCTTC.

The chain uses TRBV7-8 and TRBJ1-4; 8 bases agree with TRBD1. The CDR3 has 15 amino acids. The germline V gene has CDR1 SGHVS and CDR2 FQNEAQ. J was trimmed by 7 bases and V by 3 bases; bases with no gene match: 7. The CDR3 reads CASSFQGAGGEKLFF. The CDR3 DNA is TGTGCCAGCAGCTTCCAGGGGGCTGGCGGTGAAAAACTGTTTTTT.

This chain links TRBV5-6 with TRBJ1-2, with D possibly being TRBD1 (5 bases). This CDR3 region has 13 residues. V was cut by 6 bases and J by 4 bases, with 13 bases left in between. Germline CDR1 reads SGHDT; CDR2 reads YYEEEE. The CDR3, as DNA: TGTGCCAGCAACCCCCGGGGGTTCTATGGCTACACCTTC. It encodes CASNPRGFYGYTF.

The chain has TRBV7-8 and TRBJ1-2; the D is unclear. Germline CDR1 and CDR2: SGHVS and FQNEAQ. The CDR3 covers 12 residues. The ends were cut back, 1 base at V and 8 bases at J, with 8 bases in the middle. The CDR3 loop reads CASSLGGEGYTF. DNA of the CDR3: TGTGCCAGCAGCTTAGGCGGGGAGGGCTACACCTTC.

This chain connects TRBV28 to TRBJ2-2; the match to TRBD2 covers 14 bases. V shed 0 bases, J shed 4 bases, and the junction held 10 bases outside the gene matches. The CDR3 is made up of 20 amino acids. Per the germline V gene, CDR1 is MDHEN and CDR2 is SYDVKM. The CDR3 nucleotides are TGTGCCAGCAGTTTATGGAGGCCTCGGACTAGCGGGGGGTCCACCGGGGAGCTGTTTTTT. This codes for CASSLWRPRTSGGSTGELFF.

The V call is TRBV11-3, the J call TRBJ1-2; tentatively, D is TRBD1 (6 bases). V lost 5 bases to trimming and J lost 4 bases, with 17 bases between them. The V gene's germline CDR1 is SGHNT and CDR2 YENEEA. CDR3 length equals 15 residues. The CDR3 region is CASSPGRGLSYGYTF. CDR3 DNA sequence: TGTGCCAGCAGCCCAGGCAGGGGCCTATCCTATGGCTACACCTTC.

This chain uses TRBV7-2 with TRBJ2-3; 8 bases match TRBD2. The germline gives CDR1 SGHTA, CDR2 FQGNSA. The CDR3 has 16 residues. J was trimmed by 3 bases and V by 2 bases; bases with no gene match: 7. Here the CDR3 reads CASSLSGTSRTDTQYF. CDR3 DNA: TGTGCCAGCAGCTTATCGGGGACTAGTAGGACAGATACGCAGTATTTT.

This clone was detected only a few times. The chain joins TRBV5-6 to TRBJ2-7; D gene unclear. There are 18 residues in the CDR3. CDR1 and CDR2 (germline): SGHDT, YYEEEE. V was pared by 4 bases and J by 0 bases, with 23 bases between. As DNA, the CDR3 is TGTGCCAGCAGCCCCAAGTCGCGGAGTTGGAGTCCCTCCTACGAGCAGTACTTC. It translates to CASSPKSRSWSPSYEQYF. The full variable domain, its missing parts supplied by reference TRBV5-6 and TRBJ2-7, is DAGVTQSPTHLIKTRGQQVTLRCSPKSGHDTVSWYQQALGQGPQFIFQYYEEEERQRGNFPDRFSGHQFPNYSSELNVNALLLGDSALYLCASSPKSRSWSPSYEQYFGPGTRLTVT.

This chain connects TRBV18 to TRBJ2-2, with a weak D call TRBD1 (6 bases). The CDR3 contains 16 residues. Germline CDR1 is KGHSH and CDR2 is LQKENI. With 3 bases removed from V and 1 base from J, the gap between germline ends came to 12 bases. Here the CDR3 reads CASSPLPGQNTGELFF. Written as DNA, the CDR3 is TGTGCCAGCTCACCGCTACCGGGACAGAACACCGGGGAGCTGTTTTTT.

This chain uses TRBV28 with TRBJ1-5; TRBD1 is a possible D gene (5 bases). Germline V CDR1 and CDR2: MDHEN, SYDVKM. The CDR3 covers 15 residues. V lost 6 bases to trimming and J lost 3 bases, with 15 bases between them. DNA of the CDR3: TGTGCCAGCAGGGTGTTGGGGGGACCCAATCAGCCCCAGCATTTT. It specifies CASRVLGGPNQPQHF.

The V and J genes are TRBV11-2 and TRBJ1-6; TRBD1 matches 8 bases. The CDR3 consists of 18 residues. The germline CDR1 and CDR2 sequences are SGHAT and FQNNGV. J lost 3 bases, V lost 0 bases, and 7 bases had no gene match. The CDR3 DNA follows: TGTGCCAGCAGCTTAGAACAGGGGGGCTCCATCTATAATTCACCCCTCCACTTT. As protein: CASSLEQGGSIYNSPLHF.

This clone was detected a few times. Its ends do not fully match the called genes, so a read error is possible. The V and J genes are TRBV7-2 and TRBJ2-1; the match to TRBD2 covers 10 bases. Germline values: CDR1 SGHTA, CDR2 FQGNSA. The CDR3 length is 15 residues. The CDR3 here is CASSSGSQRGGERVF. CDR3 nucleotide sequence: TGTGCCAGCAGCTCCGGGTCCCAGCGGGGGGGCGAGAGGGTCTTC.

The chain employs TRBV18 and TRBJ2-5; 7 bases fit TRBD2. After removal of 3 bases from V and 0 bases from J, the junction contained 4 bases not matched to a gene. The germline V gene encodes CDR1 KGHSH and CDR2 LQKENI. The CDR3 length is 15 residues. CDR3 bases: TGTGCCAGCTCACCCCCTAGCGGAAACCAAGAGACCCAGTACTTC. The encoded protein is CASSPPSGNQETQYF.

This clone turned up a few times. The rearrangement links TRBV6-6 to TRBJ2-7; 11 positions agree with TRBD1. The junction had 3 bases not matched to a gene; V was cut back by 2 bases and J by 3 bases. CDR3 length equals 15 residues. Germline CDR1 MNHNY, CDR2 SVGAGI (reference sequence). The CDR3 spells CASSYGGTGGYEQYF. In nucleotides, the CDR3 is TGTGCCAGCAGTTACGGGGGGACAGGGGGCTACGAGCAGTACTTC.

The DNA of the CDR3 is TGTGCCAGCGCCTTTAGAAGCACAGATACGCAGTATTTT. It encodes CASAFRSTDTQYF. The rearrangement joins TRBV7-3 to TRBJ2-3; the D is unclear. Trimming removed 8 bases at V and 0 bases at J, with 9 bases between. Germline lookup yields CDR1 SGHTA and CDR2 FQGTGA. CDR3 length equals 13 residues. Filled out from reference TRBV7-3 and TRBJ2-3, the complete variable domain reads GAGVSQTPSNKVTEKGKYVELRCDPISGHTALYWYRQSLGQGPEFLIYFQGTGAADDSGLPNDRFFAVRPEGSVSTLKIQRTERGDSAVYLCASAFRSTDTQYFGPGTRLTVL.

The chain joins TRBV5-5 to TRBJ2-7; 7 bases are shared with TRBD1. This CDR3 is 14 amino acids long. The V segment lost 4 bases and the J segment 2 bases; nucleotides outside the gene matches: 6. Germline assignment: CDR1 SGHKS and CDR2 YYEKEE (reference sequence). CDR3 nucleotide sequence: TGTGCCAGCAGCCCTGGGACAGTACCCTACGAGCAGTACTTC. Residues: CASSPGTVPYEQYF.

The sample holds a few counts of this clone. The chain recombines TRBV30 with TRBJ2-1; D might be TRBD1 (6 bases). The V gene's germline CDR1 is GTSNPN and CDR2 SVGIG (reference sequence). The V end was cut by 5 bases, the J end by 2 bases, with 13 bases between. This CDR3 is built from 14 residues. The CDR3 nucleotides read TGTGCCTGGGCCACAGGGTCTACCTACAATGAGCAGTTCTTC. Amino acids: CAWATGSTYNEQFF.

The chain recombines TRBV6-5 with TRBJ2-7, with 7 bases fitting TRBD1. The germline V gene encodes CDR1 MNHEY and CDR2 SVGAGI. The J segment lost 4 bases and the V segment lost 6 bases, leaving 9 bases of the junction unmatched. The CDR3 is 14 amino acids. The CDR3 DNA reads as TGTGCCAGCAGCCCCGCGAGGGGGCAATACGAGCAGTACTTC. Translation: CASSPARGQYEQYF.

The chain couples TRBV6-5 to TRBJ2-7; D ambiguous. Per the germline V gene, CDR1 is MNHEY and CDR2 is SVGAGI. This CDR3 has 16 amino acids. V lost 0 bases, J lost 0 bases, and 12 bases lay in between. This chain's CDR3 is CASSYSTSAGSYEQYF. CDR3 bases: TGTGCCAGCAGTTACTCGACTTCGGCTGGCTCCTACGAGCAGTACTTC.

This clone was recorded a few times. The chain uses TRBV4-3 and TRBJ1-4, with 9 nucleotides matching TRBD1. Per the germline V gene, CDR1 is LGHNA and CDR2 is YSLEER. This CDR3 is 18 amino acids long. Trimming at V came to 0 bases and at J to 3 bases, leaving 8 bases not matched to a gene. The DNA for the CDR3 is TGCGCCAGCAGCCAAGACACAGGGGGCATTTGGGCTAATGAAAAACTGTTTTTT. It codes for CASSQDTGGIWANEKLFF.

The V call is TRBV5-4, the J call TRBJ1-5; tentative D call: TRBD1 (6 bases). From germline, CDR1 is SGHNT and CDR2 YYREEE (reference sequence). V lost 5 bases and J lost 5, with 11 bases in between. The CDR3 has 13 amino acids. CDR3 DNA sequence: TGTGCCAGCAGTTTTAACAGGGATCAGCCCCAGCATTTT. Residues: CASSFNRDQPQHF.

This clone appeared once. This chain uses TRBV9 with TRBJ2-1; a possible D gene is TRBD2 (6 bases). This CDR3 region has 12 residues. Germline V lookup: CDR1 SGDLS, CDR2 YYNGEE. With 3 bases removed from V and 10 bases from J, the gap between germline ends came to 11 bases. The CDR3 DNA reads TGTGCCAGCAGCGCAGGGACTTCCGAGCAGTTCTTC. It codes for CASSAGTSEQFF.

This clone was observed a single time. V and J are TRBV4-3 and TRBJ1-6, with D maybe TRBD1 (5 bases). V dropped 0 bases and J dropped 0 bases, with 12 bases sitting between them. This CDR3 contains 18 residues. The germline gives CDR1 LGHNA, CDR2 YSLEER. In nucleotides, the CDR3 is TGCGCCAGCAGCCAAGACCCCGACAGCAGCTCCTATAATTCACCCCTCCACTTT. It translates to CASSQDPDSSSYNSPLHF.

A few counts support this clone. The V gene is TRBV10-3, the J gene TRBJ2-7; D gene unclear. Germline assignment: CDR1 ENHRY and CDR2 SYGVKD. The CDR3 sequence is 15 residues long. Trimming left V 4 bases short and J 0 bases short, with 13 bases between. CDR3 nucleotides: TGTGCCATCAGTGTGTCCTCCTCGAGCTCCTACGAGCAGTACTTC. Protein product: CAISVSSSSSYEQYF.

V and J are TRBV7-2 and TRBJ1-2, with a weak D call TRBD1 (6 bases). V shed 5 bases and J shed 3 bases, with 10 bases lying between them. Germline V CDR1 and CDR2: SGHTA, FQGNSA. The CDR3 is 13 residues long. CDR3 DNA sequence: TGTGCCAGCAGCGCAGGGGATGACTATGGCTACACCTTC. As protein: CASSAGDDYGYTF.